These T cell receptor beta chains were read from a single sample in a study of OX40 agonist ivuxolimab in advanced cancers. Assay: immunoSEQ multiplex PCR; the TCRdb copy retains only in-frame clones and omits some. The data show some 33,000 clones, with about 83% seen just once and 30% to 35% held by the top ten. Specimen: CD4+ or CD8+ T cells sorted from blood, collected in a trial of the OX40 agonist ivuxolimab. These receptors all stem from an adult with an advanced solid tumor such as melanoma, head and neck, liver or kidney cancer. Each CDR3 is given with its conserved first and last residue. D genes are given only for firm matches. The listing skips clone size in some rows; elsewhere it reads once, few, many or a size class.

>13|few|.|TRBV27|TRBJ2-3
TGTGCCAGCAGTTTGTACAGGGCAGATACGCAGTATTTT
CASSLYRADTQYF
>14|.|TRBD1|TRBV2|TRBJ2-1
TGTGCCAGCAACACCGGGACAGGGGTTTTGTGGTCATTCTTC
CASNTGTGVLWSFF
>13|.|.|TRBV7-6|TRBJ2-2
TGTGCCAGCAGCCTCCCCTTGGGGGGGGAGCTGTTTTTT
CASSLPLGGELFF
>14|.|TRBD1|TRBV5-4|TRBJ2-7
TGTGCCAGCAGCTTCTCCGGGACAGTCTCCGAGCAGTACTTC
CASSFSGTVSEQYF
>18|.|.|TRBV6-4|TRBJ1-5
TGTGCCAGCAGTGTGGGAACCCTTGTGGGTAAAGGCAATCAGCCCCAGCATTTT
CASSVGTLVGKGNQPQHF
>11|.|.|TRBV7-9|TRBJ1-1
TGTGCCAGCAGCCCAAGGGTGGGGACTTTCTTT
CASSPRVGTFF
>14|.|TRBD2|TRBV6-1|TRBJ2-2
TGTGCCAGCTGTTGGACTAGCGTGGGCGGGGAGCTGTTTTTT
CASCWTSVGGELFF
>12|once|.|TRBV2|TRBJ2-3
TGTGCCAGCAGTCCGTTCGGAGATACGCAGTATTTT
CASSPFGDTQYF
>15|.|.|TRBV19|TRBJ1-3
TGTGCCAGTAGTATTAGTGACCAGCTCGCGGACACCATATATTTT
CASSISDQLADTIYF
>13|.|.|TRBV30|TRBJ2-5
TGTGCCTGGAGTTGGACCCGGCAAGAGACCCAGTACTTC
CAWSWTRQETQYF
>17|.|TRBD2|TRBV7-3|TRBJ2-2
TGTGCCAGCAGCAATTATCCTAGCGGGAGGAACACCGGGGAGCTGTTTTTT
CASSNYPSGRNTGELFF
>17|.|TRBD2|TRBV5-4|TRBJ2-3
TGTGCCAGCAGCAGGACTCTAGCGGGGGGGAGCACAGATACGCAGTATTTT
CASSRTLAGGSTDTQYF
>15|once|TRBD1|TRBV2|TRBJ2-3
TGTGCCAGCAGTGGGGACAGGGCTCTCACAGATACGCAGTATTTT
CASSGDRALTDTQYF
>16|.|TRBD2|TRBV11-2|TRBJ2-7
TGTGCCAGCAGCCACACTAGCGGCTTAAGCTCCTACGAGCAGTACTTC
CASSHTSGLSSYEQYF
>15|.|.|TRBV6-5|TRBJ2-3
TGTGCCAGCAGCTACGGATTCGAGGCCCCAGATACGCAGTATTTT
CASSYGFEAPDTQYF
>14|.|.|TRBV19|TRBJ2-7
TGTGCCAGTACCGCGGGGACAGAGACCTACGAGCAGTACTTC
CASTAGTETYEQYF
>17|.|TRBD2|TRBV10-1|TRBJ2-1
TGCGCCAGCAGTGATTTCGGACTAGCGGGCCACTACAATGAGCAGTTCTTC
CASSDFGLAGHYNEQFF
>14|.|.|TRBV6-1|TRBJ1-2
TGTGCCAGCAGTGAATTAAGGACTAACTATGGCTACACCTTC
CASSELRTNYGYTF
>15|.|TRBD2|TRBV6-1|TRBJ2-1
TGTGCCAGCATACCACTAGCGGGCATATACAATGAGCAGTTCTTC
CASIPLAGIYNEQFF
>14|.|TRBD2|TRBV7-9|TRBJ2-1
TGTGCCAGCAGCTTATTAGCGGGAGGTCTTGAGCAGTTCTTC
CASSLLAGGLEQFF
>13|.|TRBD2|TRBV10-2|TRBJ2-7
TGCGCCAGCAGCGCTAGCGGGAACTACGAGCAGTACTTC
CASSASGNYEQYF
>14|.|.|TRBV11-3|TRBJ2-5
TGTGCCAGCAGCTCCTATGGGGGTCAGGAGACCCAGTACTTC
CASSSYGGQETQYF
>12|.|.|TRBV7-6|TRBJ2-7
TGTGCCAGCAGCGAAGCACCCTACGAGCAGTACTTC
CASSEAPYEQYF
>16|.|TRBD1|TRBV19|TRBJ1-1
TGTGCCAGTAGTATCGGACAGGGGGCGATGAACACTGAAGCTTTCTTT
CASSIGQGAMNTEAFF
>12|.|.|TRBV6-1|TRBJ2-2
TGTGCCAGCGAAGGGGGGACCGGGGAGCTGTTTTTT
CASEGGTGELFF
>11|.|.|TRBV20-1|TRBJ2-2
TGCAGTGCCGCCACCTTGGGGGAGCTGTTTTTT
CSAATLGELFF
>16|.|.|TRBV7-8|TRBJ1-4
TGTGCCAGCAGCTTAGCGCTGGGAACCGAGGGTGAAAAACTGTTTTTT
CASSLALGTEGEKLFF
>12|.|.|TRBV11-2|TRBJ2-7
TGTGCCAGCAGCGCGGTAAAGGGCGAGCAGTACTTC
CASSAVKGEQYF
>13|.|.|TRBV27|TRBJ1-2
TGTGCCAGCAGTCAGGACACAGGAGATGGCTACACCTTC
CASSQDTGDGYTF
>15|.|.|TRBV2|TRBJ1-5
TGTGCCAGTAACGGCCGGGGGGCTGAGGATCAGCCCCAGCATTTT
CASNGRGAEDQPQHF
>16|.|TRBD1|TRBV6-5|TRBJ1-5
TGTGCCAGCAGTTACTCCATCACAGGGGTATTTCAGCCCCAGCATTTT
CASSYSITGVFQPQHF
>11|.|.|TRBV23-1|TRBJ2-1
TGCGAGTACGGGAGAAACAATGAGCAGTTCTTC
CEYGRNNEQFF
>17|.|TRBD1|TRBV28|TRBJ1-5
TGTGCCAGCAGTTCACCAGGGACAGCTCATAGCAATCAGCCCCAGCATTTT
CASSSPGTAHSNQPQHF
>13|.|.|TRBV10-3|TRBJ1-2
TGTGCCATCAGTGACGCCGAACTCTATGGCTACACCTTC
CAISDAELYGYTF
>16|.|.|TRBV14|TRBJ2-3
TGTGCCAGCAGCCACGCGCGTGGTGGCTGGGCAGATACGCAGTATTTT
CASSHARGGWADTQYF
>14|.|.|TRBV30|TRBJ2-7
TGTGCCTGGAGTGGGAAGGGGGTGCCCTACGAGCAGTACTTC
CAWSGKGVPYEQYF
>13|.|.|TRBV1|TRBJ2-3
TGCACCACCAGGACTAGCGGAATAGATACGCAGTATTTT
CTTRTSGIDTQYF
>11|.|.|TRBV2|TRBJ2-2
TGTGCCAGCGCTATAACCGGGGAGCTGTTTTTT
CASAITGELFF
>16|.|TRBD1|TRBV10-2|TRBJ2-5
TGCGCCAGCACTTCAGCTTGGACAGGGAGTCAAGAGACCCAGTACTTC
CASTSAWTGSQETQYF
>13|.|.|TRBV27|TRBJ1-3
TGTGCCACCGGCTATTCACCTGGAAACACCATATATTTT
CATGYSPGNTIYF
>12|once|.|TRBV7-9|TRBJ1-5
TGTGCCAGCAGCTTAGCAGTCGGGCCCCAGCATTTT
CASSLAVGPQHF